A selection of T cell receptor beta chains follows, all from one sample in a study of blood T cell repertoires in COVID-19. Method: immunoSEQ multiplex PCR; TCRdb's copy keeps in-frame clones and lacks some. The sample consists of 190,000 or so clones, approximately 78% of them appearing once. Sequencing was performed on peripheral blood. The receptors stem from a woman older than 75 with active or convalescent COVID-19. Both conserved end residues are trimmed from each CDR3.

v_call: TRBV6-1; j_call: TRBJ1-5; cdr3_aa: ASSATGTGVNQPQH
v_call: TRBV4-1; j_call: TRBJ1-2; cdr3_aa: ASSQGVGTGLNYGYT
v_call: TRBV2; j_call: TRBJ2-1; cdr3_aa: ASMGTELYNEQF
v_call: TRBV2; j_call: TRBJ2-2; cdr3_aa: ASREGLAGNTGELF
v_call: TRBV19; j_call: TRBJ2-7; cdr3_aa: ATKGTGFSYEQY
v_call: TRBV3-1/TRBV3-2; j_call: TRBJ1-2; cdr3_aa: ASSHGIGGVYGYT
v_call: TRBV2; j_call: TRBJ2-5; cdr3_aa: ASSETSGQETQY
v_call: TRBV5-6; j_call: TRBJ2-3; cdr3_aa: ASSRKLAGGLGDTQY
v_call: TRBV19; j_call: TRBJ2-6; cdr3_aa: ASSPHDSSGANVLT
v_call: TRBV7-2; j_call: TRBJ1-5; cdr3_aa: ASSAGTGGSQPQH
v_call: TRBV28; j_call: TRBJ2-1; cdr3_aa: ASSLRGSYNEQF
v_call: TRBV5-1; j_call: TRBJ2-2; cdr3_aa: ASSSGQGNTGELF
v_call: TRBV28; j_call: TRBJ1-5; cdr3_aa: ASSLGQGAGQPQH
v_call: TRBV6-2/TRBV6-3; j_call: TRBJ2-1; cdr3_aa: ASSYSMGTSGGAGDEQF
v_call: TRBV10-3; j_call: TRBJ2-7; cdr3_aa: AISEFREDKSEQY
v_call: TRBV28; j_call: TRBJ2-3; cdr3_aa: ASSLSQSTDTQY
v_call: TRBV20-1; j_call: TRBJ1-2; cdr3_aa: SASFSSYGYT
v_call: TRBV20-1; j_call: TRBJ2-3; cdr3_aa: SASTSGFTDTQY
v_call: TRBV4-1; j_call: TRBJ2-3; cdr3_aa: ASSGGATDTQY
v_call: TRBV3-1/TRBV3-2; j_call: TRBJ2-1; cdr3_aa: ASSTRGGRNEQF
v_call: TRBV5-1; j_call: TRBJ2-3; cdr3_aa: ASSLGGTSVTDTQY
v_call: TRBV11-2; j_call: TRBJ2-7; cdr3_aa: ASSSFYEQY
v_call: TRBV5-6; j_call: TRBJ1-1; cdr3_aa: ASSLIGGNTEAF
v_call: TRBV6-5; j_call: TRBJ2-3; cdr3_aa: ASRQGASTDTQY
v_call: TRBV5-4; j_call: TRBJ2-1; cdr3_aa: ASSRENRIEQF
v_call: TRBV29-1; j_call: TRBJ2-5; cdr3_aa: SVILAGGQETQY
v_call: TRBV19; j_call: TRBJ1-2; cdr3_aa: ASSTPDRGHGYGYT
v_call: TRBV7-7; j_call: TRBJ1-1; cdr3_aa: ASSQPRGRGSWNTEAF
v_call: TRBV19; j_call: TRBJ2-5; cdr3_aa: ASSVRDTRETQY
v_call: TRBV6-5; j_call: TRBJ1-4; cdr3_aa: ASTLTVSNEKLF
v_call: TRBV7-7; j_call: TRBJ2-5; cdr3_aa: ASSQLTGQETQY
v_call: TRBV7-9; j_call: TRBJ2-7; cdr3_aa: ASSGTSGGAHEQY
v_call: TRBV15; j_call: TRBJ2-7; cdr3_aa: ATSTTGGYEQY
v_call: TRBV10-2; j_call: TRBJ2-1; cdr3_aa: ASSEVYEQF
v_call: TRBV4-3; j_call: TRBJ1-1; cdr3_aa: ASSQGTGRGNTEAF
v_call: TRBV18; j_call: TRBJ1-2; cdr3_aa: ASSQRSGNYGYT
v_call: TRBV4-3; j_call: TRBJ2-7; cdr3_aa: ASSQVIPEQY
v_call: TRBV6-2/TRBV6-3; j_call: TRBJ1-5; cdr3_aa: ASSYGGGGQPQH
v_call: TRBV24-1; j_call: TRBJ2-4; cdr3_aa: ATSDLCQRDRRSKNIQY
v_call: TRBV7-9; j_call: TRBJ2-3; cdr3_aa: ASSFSTGQDTQY
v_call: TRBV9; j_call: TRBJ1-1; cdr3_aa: ASSAQGMNTEAF
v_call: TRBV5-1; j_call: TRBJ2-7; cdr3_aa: ASSTPGQGVDEQY
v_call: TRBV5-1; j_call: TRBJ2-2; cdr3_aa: ASSLRVTGELF
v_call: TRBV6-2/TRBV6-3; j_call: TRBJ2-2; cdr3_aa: ASSDRGSGVSGELF
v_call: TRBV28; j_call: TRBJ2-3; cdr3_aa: ASSPWTGRGTDTQY
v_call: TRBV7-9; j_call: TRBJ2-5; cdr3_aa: ASSLGISAGGLETQY
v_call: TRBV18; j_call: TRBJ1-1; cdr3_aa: ASSPAGWTEAF
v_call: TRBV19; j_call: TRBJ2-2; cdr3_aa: ASRQGANTGELF
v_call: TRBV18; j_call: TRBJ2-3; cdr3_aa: ASSRPGADTQY
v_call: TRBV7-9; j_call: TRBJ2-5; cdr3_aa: ASALGTGAETQY
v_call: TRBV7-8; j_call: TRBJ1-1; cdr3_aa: ASSLLDFVDTEAF
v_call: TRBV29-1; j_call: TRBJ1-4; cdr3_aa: SVTGQGGEKLF
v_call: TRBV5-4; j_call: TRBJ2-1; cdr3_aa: AFPRKTSGDNEQF
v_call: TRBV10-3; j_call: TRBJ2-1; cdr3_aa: AISESNRRRASNEQF
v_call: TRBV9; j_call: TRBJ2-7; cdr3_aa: ASSGSPRVLAGTVDSEQY
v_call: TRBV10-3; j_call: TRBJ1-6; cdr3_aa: AIRPRQDNSPLH
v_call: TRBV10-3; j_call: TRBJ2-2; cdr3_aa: AISGGYTGELF
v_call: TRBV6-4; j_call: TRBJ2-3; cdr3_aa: ASRASGVDTQY
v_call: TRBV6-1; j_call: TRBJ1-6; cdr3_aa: ASSDVENSPLH